This TCR beta chain stems from a study of blood T cell repertoires in COVID-19. Study-wide background: Acute-phase and convalescent COVID-19 samples originated in the United States, Italy and Spain.

Method: immunoSEQ multiplex PCR; TCRdb's copy keeps in-frame clones and lacks some. The table has 110,000 or so clones, around 77% seen once; the top ten hold 6.5% to 9.5%. Germline V gives CDR1 SQVTM, CDR2 ANQGSEA. CDR3 size: 16 residues. Trimming removed 4 bases at V and 4 bases at J, with 20 bases between. This chain joins TRBV29-1 and TRBJ2-1; D might be TRBD1 (6 bases). The source material was peripheral blood. This receptor was identified in a human donor in a cohort sampled during active COVID-19. The CDR3 nucleotides read TGCAGCGTTGTTCCTAGGGGACACATACCTTACAATGAGCAGTTCTTC. Protein product: CSVVPRGHIPYNEQFF.